These T cell receptor beta chains were read from a single sample in a study of identical twins. One entry per CDR3 protein results from TCRdb running MiXCR on the 5' RACE reads. The sample lists roughly 1,500,000 distinct CDR3 sequences, around 29% seen once, with approximately 0.25% in the top ten. Sample: cord blood. Every receptor here comes from a newborn girl in good health. Each CDR3 is given with its conserved first and last residue. Each record gives: V gene, J gene, CDR3 protein.

TRBV20-1	TRBJ1-4	CGAGQGAEKLFF
TRBV6-2/TRBV6-3	TRBJ2-3	CASSYRRGSTDTQYF
TRBV7-6	TRBJ2-1	CASSFSGSHNEQFF
TRBV19	TRBJ1-2	CASSGGQEEVYYGYTF
TRBV6-5	TRBJ1-2	CASSYSIPGTQYGYTF
TRBV19	TRBJ1-1	CASSLDRGRWTEAFF
TRBV5-1	TRBJ1-5	CASSPGTGGTQPQHF
TRBV10-3	TRBJ1-2	CATKTGGYGYTF
TRBV27	TRBJ2-5	CASSRVAGPWNEQYF
TRBV5-1	TRBJ2-1	CASGTSGFKVQFF
TRBV2	TRBJ2-1	CASSEALPSGHYNEQFF
TRBV6-6	TRBJ2-7	CASSSRGQGRTYEQYF
TRBV28	TRBJ1-2	CASSSDLTIDNGYTF
TRBV10-2	TRBJ2-3	CASSESRGTDAQYF
TRBV6-5	TRBJ1-5	CANSLGVGGNQPQHF
TRBV11-2	TRBJ1-2	CASSLRARGHYGYTF
TRBV19	.	CASSTTCRGLGETQYF
TRBV25-1	TRBJ2-1	CATNYLDEQFF
TRBV6-6	TRBJ1-1	CASRRGQAYTEAFF
TRBV12-3/TRBV12-4	TRBJ2-3	CASSLAFLAGTDTQYF
TRBV28	TRBJ2-6	CASSLTGGANVLTF
TRBV7-2	TRBJ2-7	CAGSLAGTVDYEQYF
TRBV7-8	TRBJ2-3	CATEGGVRTDTQYF
TRBV7-2	.	CASSLARGSGGPSYEQYF
TRBV5-6	TRBJ2-3	CASRDYTLAGAGNTQYF